The rows below give T cell receptor beta chains drawn from one sample of a study of shared clonotypes between healthy human individuals. Sequenced by immunoSEQ multiplex PCR; TCRdb stores in-frame clones only, minus some. The sample yields under 1,900,000 clones, approximately 98.5% seen once. Sequencing was done on a sample of naive CD4+ T cells sorted from blood. The receptors here all came from a man between 25 and 39 years old in good health. Both conserved end residues are part of each CDR3. A D gene is named only where the DNA matches it firmly. Some rows mark clone size as missing; the rest say once, few, many or name a class of expanded clone.

d_call clone_size j_call v_call cdr3_aa cdr3_nt
. . TRBJ2-3 TRBV7-2 CASSLGSRVPDTQYF TGTGCCAGCAGCTTAGGGTCCAGGGTTCCAGATACGCAGTATTTT
. . TRBJ2-1 TRBV11-2 CASSLGGLQFF TGTGCCAGCAGCCTCGGGGGCTTGCAGTTCTTC
. . TRBJ2-1 TRBV7-8 CASSLRYNEQFF TGTGCCAGCAGCTTACGCTACAATGAGCAGTTCTTC
TRBD1 . TRBJ1-1 TRBV12-5 CASSTQGAAEAFF TGTGCTAGTAGTACACAGGGGGCGGCTGAAGCTTTCTTT
TRBD2 . TRBJ2-2 TRBV27 CASSHRGLASTGELFF TGTGCCAGCAGTCACCGAGGACTAGCTTCCACCGGGGAGCTGTTTTTT
TRBD1 . TRBJ1-5 TRBV6-1 CASRNHRGSNQPQHF TGTGCCAGCAGGAATCACAGGGGCAGCAATCAGCCCCAGCATTTT
. . TRBJ2-6 TRBV19 CASSIRVSGANVLTF TGTGCCAGCAGTATACGAGTATCTGGGGCCAACGTCCTGACTTTC
. . TRBJ2-4 TRBV7-9 CASSFGENIQYF TGTGCCAGCAGCTTCGGAGAAAACATTCAGTACTTC
. . TRBJ2-1 TRBV7-9 CASSLRPEQFF TGTGCCAGCAGCTTACGTCCTGAGCAGTTCTTC
. . TRBJ2-3 TRBV18 CASFLLRDSSTDTQYF TGTGCCAGCTTTCTACTGCGGGACAGCTCCACAGATACGCAGTATTTT
TRBD1 . TRBJ2-7 TRBV27 CASSLGWGRDRGSYEQYF TGTGCCAGCAGTTTGGGTTGGGGCCGGGACAGGGGCTCCTACGAGCAGTACTTC
. . TRBJ1-4 TRBV10-3 CASSGDEAEKLFF TGTGCCAGTTCAGGGGATGAGGCTGAAAAACTGTTTTTT
TRBD1 . TRBJ1-4 TRBV2 CASSGGQGSEKLFF TGTGCCAGCAGTGGGGGACAGGGGAGTGAAAAACTGTTTTTT
. . TRBJ1-2 TRBV10-3 CAIRPGAGNYGYTF TGTGCCATCAGGCCAGGGGCGGGTAACTATGGCTACACCTTC
TRBD1 . TRBJ2-7 TRBV5-1 CASSLGGGVISYEQYF TGCGCCAGCAGCTTGGGAGGGGGCGTCATCTCCTACGAGCAGTACTTC
. . TRBJ1-4 TRBV4-1 CASSHRTATNEKLFF TGCGCCAGCAGCCATAGAACGGCAACTAATGAAAAACTGTTTTTT
. . TRBJ2-3 TRBV4-1 CASSHQFPSTDTQYF TGCGCCAGCAGCCACCAGTTCCCCAGCACAGATACGCAGTATTTT
. . TRBJ1-4 TRBV9 CASSVSGRSNEKLFF TGTGCCAGCAGCGTTTCAGGACGGTCTAATGAAAAACTGTTTTTT
TRBD2 once TRBJ2-5 TRBV5-1 CASSIAGEETQYF TGCGCCAGCAGCATAGCGGGGGAAGAGACCCAGTACTTC
TRBD2 . TRBJ2-7 TRBV19 CASSPGTSGIYEQYF TGTGCCAGTAGCCCCGGGACTAGCGGGATCTACGAGCAGTACTTC
. . TRBJ1-1 TRBV7-9 CASSLGAAGTMNTEAFF TGTGCCAGCAGCTTAGGGGCCGCAGGGACCATGAACACTGAAGCTTTCTTT
TRBD1 once TRBJ1-1 TRBV5-1 CASSRGQGAHQAFF TGCGCCAGCAGCCGGGGACAGGGGGCCCATCAAGCTTTCTTT
. . TRBJ1-5 TRBV7-2 CASSLGGEWGQPQHF TGTGCCAGCAGCTTAGGAGGGGAATGGGGTCAGCCCCAGCATTTT
TRBD2 once TRBJ2-6 TRBV27 CASSYTSGISGANVLTF TGTGCCAGCAGTTATACTAGCGGCATCTCTGGGGCCAACGTCCTGACTTTC
. . TRBJ1-5 TRBV7-2 CASSLGVASQPQHF TGTGCCAGCAGCTTAGGCGTGGCGAGTCAGCCCCAGCATTTT
. . TRBJ1-5 TRBV5-1 CASSLERGGQPQHF TGCGCCAGCAGCTTGGAGAGGGGCGGGCAGCCCCAGCATTTT
TRBD2 . TRBJ2-7 TRBV28 CASSTPGLVYEQYF TGTGCCAGCAGTACCCCGGGACTAGTCTACGAGCAGTACTTC
. . TRBJ1-1 TRBV19 CASSMTRGPTEAFF TGTGCCAGTAGTATGACGAGGGGCCCCACTGAAGCTTTCTTT
. . TRBJ1-5 TRBV28 CASSTLNQPQHF TGTGCCAGCAGCACCTTGAATCAGCCCCAGCATTTT
TRBD2 . TRBJ2-7 TRBV10-1 CASSEARTSEQYF TGCGCCAGCAGTGAAGCTAGGACTAGCGAGCAGTACTTC
TRBD1 . TRBJ2-7 TRBV28 CASSFSDRSYKEQYF TGTGCCAGCAGTTTTTCGGACAGGTCGTATAAAGAGCAGTACTTC
. . TRBJ1-2 TRBV15 CATSIGGGYGYTF TGTGCCACCAGCATAGGCGGTGGCTATGGCTACACCTTC
TRBD1 . TRBJ1-2 TRBV7-9 CASREQGIEDNHYGYTF TGTGCCAGCAGGGAACAGGGGATTGAGGATAACCACTATGGCTACACCTTC
TRBD1 . TRBJ1-1 TRBV5-1 CASSLFLGQTNTEAFF TGCGCCAGCAGCTTGTTTTTGGGACAGACGAACACTGAAGCTTTCTTT
TRBD1 . TRBJ1-1 TRBV4-3 CASSNTRTGGTEAFF TGCGCCAGCAGCAATACGAGGACAGGGGGGACTGAAGCTTTCTTT
. . TRBJ1-2 TRBV2 CASSSPQGRNTF TGTGCCAGCAGCTCCCCCCAGGGCAGGAACACCTTC
TRBD2 . TRBJ2-3 TRBV5-1 CASSLAGTSGSSTDTQYF TGCGCCAGCAGCTTGGCCGGGACTAGCGGGAGTAGCACAGATACGCAGTATTTT
TRBD1 . TRBJ1-2 TRBV11-2 CASSPGTGYGYTF TGTGCCAGCAGCCCAGGGACAGGCTATGGCTACACCTTC
. . TRBJ2-1 TRBV5-1 CASSPTDSSYNEQFF TGCGCCAGCAGCCCTACAGATAGCTCCTACAATGAGCAGTTCTTC
TRBD2 . TRBJ2-3 TRBV5-1 CASSLAPRTSGRSDTQYF TGCGCCAGCAGCTTGGCGCCTAGGACTAGCGGGAGGTCAGATACGCAGTATTTT
. once TRBJ2-7 TRBV29-1 CSVVGKPYEQYF TGCAGCGTTGTGGGGAAACCCTACGAGCAGTACTTC
TRBD2 . TRBJ2-1 TRBV9 CASSVSGGRNYNEQFF TGTGCCAGCAGCGTATCGGGCGGGAGAAATTACAATGAGCAGTTCTTC
TRBD2 . TRBJ2-3 TRBV9 CASSAHLAGVADTQYF TGTGCCAGCAGCGCCCACCTAGCGGGAGTGGCAGATACGCAGTATTTT
TRBD1 . TRBJ1-2 TRBV18 CASSLSRAGTGGAKNGYTF TGTGCCAGCTCACTAAGTCGAGCCGGGACAGGGGGCGCGAAGAATGGCTACACCTTC
. . TRBJ2-7 TRBV14 CASSQDNYEQYF TGTGCCAGCAGCCAAGACAACTACGAGCAGTACTTC
. . TRBJ1-2 TRBV28 CASTIGARDGYTF TGTGCCAGCACCATAGGGGCCCGCGATGGCTACACCTTC
. . TRBJ2-7 TRBV5-1 CASSLTQVAYEQYF TGCGCCAGCAGCCTTACACAGGTGGCCTACGAGCAGTACTTC
. . TRBJ2-7 TRBV18 CASSPLRTDYEQYF TGTGCCAGCTCACCACTTAGGACAGACTACGAGCAGTACTTC
. once TRBJ2-5 TRBV23-1 CASSPWSLRGAGNQETQYF TGCGCCAGCAGCCCCTGGTCGCTTCGGGGGGCAGGCAACCAAGAGACCCAGTACTTC
TRBD2 . TRBJ2-1 TRBV27 CASNFITGGPYNEQFF TGTGCCAGCAATTTTATTACGGGAGGGCCCTACAATGAGCAGTTCTTC
. once TRBJ1-1 TRBV9 CASSVAVRNTEAFF TGTGCCAGCAGCGTAGCGGTGAGGAACACTGAAGCTTTCTTT
TRBD2 . TRBJ2-7 TRBV28 CASSPVSGTLHEQYF TGTGCCAGCAGCCCAGTGAGCGGGACCCTACACGAGCAGTACTTC